A selection of T cell receptor beta chains follows, all from one sample in a study of blood T cell repertoires in COVID-19. Libraries were prepared by immunoSEQ multiplex PCR; TCRdb keeps only in-frame clonotypes and omits some of them. Counted here are a few hundred thousand clones, about nine tenths occurring once; the ten biggest clones make up approximately 4%. Sequenced: peripheral blood. These receptors all come from a man aged 60 to 75 who had recovered from COVID-19. The CDR3 runs from the conserved cysteine through the conserved F or W. D genes are given only for firm matches. Size values are once, few and many counts, or a class for expanded clones, and some rows have none.

clone_size	v_call	d_call	j_call	cdr3_nt	cdr3_aa
.	TRBV29-1	.	TRBJ2-7	TGCAGCGCTGCACAGGGTCCGGGCGAGCAGTACTTC	CSAAQGPGEQYF
.	TRBV23-1	.	TRBJ2-1	TGCGCCAGCAGTCTGAGTGGGGACCTCGTATCGATTAGCGGCAATGAGCAGTTCTTC	CASSLSGDLVSISGNEQFF
.	TRBV6-4	.	TRBJ2-3	TGTGCCAGCAGCCCGACTATGCGCACAGATACGCAGTATTTT	CASSPTMRTDTQYF
.	TRBV5-6	.	TRBJ2-1	TGTGCCAGCAGCTTGGTCCGTCGTGAGCAGTTCTTC	CASSLVRREQFF
.	TRBV6-1	TRBD1	TRBJ2-2	TGTGCCAGCAGTGAGCTGGACAGGGGGCGGAACACCGGGGAGCTGTTTTTT	CASSELDRGRNTGELFF
once	TRBV7-9	.	TRBJ1-2	TGTGCCAGCAGCTTAGTAACGGGTTCAGGGGGCTACACCTTC	CASSLVTGSGGYTF
.	TRBV11-2	.	TRBJ2-1	TGTGCCAGCAGCTTAGATCGCGGAGGACCGCAGTTCTTC	CASSLDRGGPQFF
.	TRBV3-1/TRBV3-2	.	TRBJ2-1	TGTGCCAGCAGCCCCGGGAACTACAATGAGCAGTTCTTC	CASSPGNYNEQFF
.	TRBV3-1/TRBV3-2	TRBD2	TRBJ2-1	TGTGCCAGCAGCCATTGGAGGGACTACGTCAATGAGCAGTTCTTC	CASSHWRDYVNEQFF
.	TRBV23-1	.	TRBJ1-6	TGCGCCAGCAGTCAAGTCGATGCGGGATCCAAGGGTATGGGCTCCTATAATTCACCCCTCCACTTT	CASSQVDAGSKGMGSYNSPLHF
.	TRBV5-6	.	TRBJ1-2	TGTGCCAGCAGCCAAACTGGCGGGACTGAAGGCTACACCTTC	CASSQTGGTEGYTF
.	TRBV18	TRBD1	TRBJ2-7	TGTGCCAGCTCACCACTACCTGACAGGGCCCCCTCCTACGAGCAGTACTTC	CASSPLPDRAPSYEQYF
.	TRBV30	TRBD1	TRBJ2-1	TGTGCCTGGGAAAAGACCGGGACAGGGCCCAATGAGCAGTTCTTC	CAWEKTGTGPNEQFF
.	TRBV24-1	TRBD1	TRBJ2-3	TGTGCCACCAGTGACCCGCGACAGGGTCCAACAGATACGCAGTATTTT	CATSDPRQGPTDTQYF
.	TRBV5-5	.	TRBJ1-2	TGTGCCAGCAGCTTACCTGACGGGTATGGCTACACCTTC	CASSLPDGYGYTF
.	TRBV29-1	.	TRBJ1-2	TGCAGCGTTGATAGACAGTCTGGCTACACCTTC	CSVDRQSGYTF
.	TRBV4-2	TRBD2	TRBJ2-7	TGTGCCAGCAGCCTAACACTAGCGGTAGGGCCCTACGAGCAGTACTTC	CASSLTLAVGPYEQYF
once	TRBV12-3/TRBV12-4	.	TRBJ2-7	TGTGCCAGCAGTCCCAGGGTTTACGAGCAGTACTTC	CASSPRVYEQYF
.	TRBV30	TRBD1	TRBJ1-6	TGTGCCTGGGCGACAGGGCCTAATTCACCCCTCCACTTT	CAWATGPNSPLHF
.	TRBV19	.	TRBJ2-7	TGTGCCAGTAGTCTCCCCGGGACCTACGAGCAGTACTTC	CASSLPGTYEQYF
.	TRBV4-1	TRBD2	TRBJ2-4	TGCGCCAGCAGCCAAGATCCTAGCGGTAAAGGGGTTCAGTACTTC	CASSQDPSGKGVQYF
.	TRBV7-2	.	TRBJ1-6	TGTGCCAGCAGCCCACAGGCGCCCGGCTATAATTCACCCCTCCACTTT	CASSPQAPGYNSPLHF
.	TRBV30	TRBD1	TRBJ2-1	TGTGCCTGGAGGGGACAGTCTCTCTACAATGAGCAGTTCTTC	CAWRGQSLYNEQFF
.	TRBV2	TRBD2	TRBJ2-1	TGTGCCAGCAGCATAAGCGGGGGGGCCCGTAATGAGCAGTTCTTC	CASSISGGARNEQFF
.	TRBV18	TRBD1	TRBJ1-2	TGTGCCAGCTCACCAGGACAGGACTTCTATGGCTACACCTTC	CASSPGQDFYGYTF
.	TRBV9	.	TRBJ2-7	TGTGCCAGCAGCCCCTCAGGAGGGGGCGTCTACGAGCAGTACTTC	CASSPSGGGVYEQYF
.	TRBV5-1	.	TRBJ2-3	TGCGCCAGCAGCTCCTTTGCGGGGATGAGGACAGATACGCAGTATTTT	CASSSFAGMRTDTQYF
.	TRBV24-1	.	TRBJ1-2	TGTGCCACCAGTGATTTCAAGGGAGCAGACTATGGCTACACCTTC	CATSDFKGADYGYTF
.	TRBV6-6	TRBD1	TRBJ1-1	TGTGCCAGCAGTCCAATGGGACAGATGAACACTGAAGCTTTCTTT	CASSPMGQMNTEAFF
.	TRBV3-1/TRBV3-2	.	TRBJ2-7	TGTGCCAGCAGCCAAGAGCAAGTAGCCACATCCGAGCAGTACTTC	CASSQEQVATSEQYF
.	TRBV9	TRBD1	TRBJ1-6	TGTGCCAGCAGCCTCGGACAGGGAAATAATTCACCCCTCCACTTT	CASSLGQGNNSPLHF
once	TRBV5-1	TRBD1	TRBJ2-1	TGCGCCAGCAGCCCGGGGGACAGGGTTAATGAGCAGTTCTTC	CASSPGDRVNEQFF
.	TRBV18	.	TRBJ1-2	TGTGCCAGCTCACCAGTATTACAGGGAAATTATGGCTACACCTTC	CASSPVLQGNYGYTF
once	TRBV7-2	TRBD1	TRBJ1-2	TGTGCCAGCAGCCTGGGGGACAGGCGAACCTACTATGGCTACACCTTC	CASSLGDRRTYYGYTF
.	TRBV25-1	TRBD2	TRBJ2-5	TGTGCCAGCAGTGATCTAGCGGGGGTGGGACAAGAGACCCAGTACTTC	CASSDLAGVGQETQYF
.	TRBV23-1	.	TRBJ1-3	TGCGCCAGCAGTCAATGGTACGGGTACCTCTCTGGAAACACCATATATTTT	CASSQWYGYLSGNTIYF
.	TRBV9	TRBD1	TRBJ1-4	TGCGCCAGCTGCGGGGGGACAGGGGGCGAAAAACTGTTTTTT	CASCGGTGGEKLFF
few	TRBV4-2	.	TRBJ1-3	TGTGCCAGCAGCCCAGAGATTACAGGGCAAGGAAACACCATATATTTT	CASSPEITGQGNTIYF
.	TRBV7-9	TRBD2	TRBJ2-3	TGTGCCAGCAGCCCCGGACTAGCGGAGACAGATACGCAGTATTTT	CASSPGLAETDTQYF
.	TRBV19	.	TRBJ2-2	TGTGCCCTCAGTGACACCGGAACCGGGGAGCTGTTTTTT	CALSDTGTGELFF
.	TRBV21-1	.	TRBJ1-4	TGTGCCAGCAGCGTCCAGGTCCTTGACAGGGGCCTGCTGAGCAATGAAAAACTGTTTTTT	CASSVQVLDRGLLSNEKLFF
few	TRBV5-1	TRBD1	TRBJ1-6	TGCGCCAGCAGCTTGGGCCAGGGGGCTGTTTATTCACCCCTCCACTTT	CASSLGQGAVYSPLHF
.	TRBV6-2/TRBV6-3	TRBD1	TRBJ2-1	TGTGCCAGCAGTTCGACGGACAGGGTCGGCGGTGAGCAGTTCTTC	CASSSTDRVGGEQFF
.	TRBV3-1/TRBV3-2	.	TRBJ1-4	TGTGCCAGCAGCCAAGGATCGGGGGGCCGGGAAAAACTGTTTTTT	CASSQGSGGREKLFF
.	TRBV19	TRBD1	TRBJ2-2	TGTGCCAGTAGAAGGACAGGGAACGGGGAGCTGTTTTTT	CASRRTGNGELFF
few	TRBV11-3	.	TRBJ2-7	TGTGCCAGCAGCGGAGAGTCTTACGAGCAGTACTTC	CASSGESYEQYF
.	TRBV6-5	.	TRBJ2-5	TGTGCCAGCAGTCCCCAGGAGACCCAGTACTTC	CASSPQETQYF
few	TRBV5-6	.	TRBJ1-2	TGTGCCAGCAGCCGAGGACAAGCTAACTATGGCTACACCTTC	CASSRGQANYGYTF
.	TRBV2	TRBD1	TRBJ2-1	TGTGCCAGCAGTGGGGACAGCCATGAGCAGTTCTTC	CASSGDSHEQFF
.	TRBV30	TRBD2	TRBJ2-3	TGTGCCTGGAGTGTACGGCGGGGGGCTATTAGCACAGATACGCAGTATTTT	CAWSVRRGAISTDTQYF
once	TRBV29-1	.	TRBJ1-2	TGCAGCGTTCCTCACGGACCGACGGGATTCTATGGCTACACCTTC	CSVPHGPTGFYGYTF
.	TRBV7-2	.	TRBJ1-2	TGTGCCAGCAGCTTAGTAACAGGGCTAACTAACTATGGCTACACCTTC	CASSLVTGLTNYGYTF
.	TRBV14	TRBD1	TRBJ2-2	TGTGCCAGCAGCCAACTGGACAGGGCGGCCGGGGAGCTGTTTTTT	CASSQLDRAAGELFF